The 26 T cell receptor beta chains presented below share a single source sample, sequenced in a study of beta chain features in type 1 diabetes. All of the isolated RNA was reverse transcribed, so expressed TCRB transcripts were sequenced. Sequencing used immunoSEQ multiplex PCR; TCRdb keeps in-frame clones, though not all of them. The sample shows 200,000 to 250,000 clones, about 25% of them seen only once. Sequencing was carried out using central memory CD4+ T cells from blood. These receptors were obtained from a man under 40 in good health.

This clone has a handful of counts. V and J are TRBV18 and TRBJ2-1, with a tentative D call TRBD1 (6 bases). The CDR3 length is 16 residues. V gave up 6 bases and J gave up 3 bases, with 18 bases separating them. Germline V lookup: CDR1 KGHSH, CDR2 LQKENI. The CDR3 nucleotides are TGTGCCAGCTCTCACCGTACAGGGTCGGGCTACAATGAGCAGTTCTTC. Encoded protein: CASSHRTGSGYNEQFF.

V and J are TRBV18 and TRBJ2-5, with 9 bases matching TRBD1. This CDR3 is 16 amino acids long. With 3 bases clipped from V and 0 bases from J, the junction kept 5 bases outside the gene matches. Per the germline V gene, CDR1 is KGHSH and CDR2 is LQKENI. In DNA, the CDR3 is TGTGCCAGCTCACCTAGGACAGGGGAGTACCAAGAGACCCAGTACTTC. Protein sequence: CASSPRTGEYQETQYF.

In this sample, this clone turned up a few times. The rearrangement links TRBV5-1 to TRBJ2-3, with 7 nucleotides matching TRBD1. Looked up from germline, CDR1 is SGHRS and CDR2 is YFSETQ. The CDR3 spans 13 residues. The V segment lost 4 bases and the J segment 10 bases; nucleotides outside the gene matches: 9. The CDR3 coding sequence is TGCGCCAGCAGCATCACAGGGGAAAGAGCGCAGTATTTT. This codes for CASSITGERAQYF. The full variable domain, rest sourced from reference TRBV5-1 and TRBJ2-3, is KAGVTQTPRYLIKTRGQQVTLSCSPISGHRSVSWYQQTPGQGLQFLFEYFSETQRNKGNFPGRFSGRQFSNSRSEMNVSTLELGDSALYLCASSITGERAQYFGPGTRLTVL.

This clone was detected only a few times. This chain connects TRBV7-2 to TRBJ2-5; TRBD2 aligns across 11 bases. V lost 3 bases to trimming and J lost 3 bases; unmatched junction nucleotides: 3. Germline-derived CDR1 and CDR2 are SGHTA and FQGNSA. The CDR3 has 15 residues. The CDR3 loop is CASSFTGLAEETQYF. CDR3 in DNA: TGTGCCAGCAGCTTCACGGGACTAGCGGAAGAGACCCAGTACTTC.

The chain links TRBV18 to TRBJ1-5; TRBD1 is a possible D gene (6 bases). CDR1 is KGHSH, CDR2 LQKENI, per germline. The CDR3 has 14 amino acids. Trimming took 6 bases from V and 8 from J, leaving 17 bases between them. CDR3 in amino acids: CASSPNRDGEPQHF. CDR3 coding DNA: TGTGCCAGCTCCCCGAACAGGGACGGGGAGCCCCAGCATTTT.

The chain employs TRBV5-4 and TRBJ2-5; 11 bases fit TRBD1. Germline assignment: CDR1 SGHNT and CDR2 YYREEE (reference sequence). Trimming removed 4 bases from V and 6 bases from J; junction bases left unmatched: 8. The CDR3 has 15 amino acids. Here the CDR3 reads CASSTDRGPVKTQYF. The CDR3 DNA reads TGTGCCAGCAGCACGGACAGGGGGCCCGTGAAGACCCAGTACTTC.

The chain carries TRBV11-2 and TRBJ2-5; TRBD2 matches at 7 bases. CDR1 is SGHAT, CDR2 FQNNGV, per germline. V lost 1 base and J lost 2; bases outside the gene matches: 4. This CDR3 comprises 15 residues. Here the CDR3 reads CASSLAGGVQETQYF. Written as DNA, the CDR3 is TGTGCCAGCAGCTTAGCTGGGGGGGTTCAAGAGACCCAGTACTTC. Based on the CDR3 plus reference TRBV11-2 and TRBJ2-5, the full variable domain is EAGVAQSPRYKIIEKRQSVAFWCNPISGHATLYWYQQILGQGPKLLIQFQNNGVVDDSQLPKDRFSAERLKGVDSTLKIQPAKLEDSAVYLCASSLAGGVQETQYFGPGTRLLVL.

V is TRBV18 and J is TRBJ2-1; 7 bases line up with TRBD1. The V segment lost 4 bases and the J segment 5 bases; nucleotides outside the gene matches: 2. CDR1 and CDR2 from the germline V gene are KGHSH and LQKENI. The CDR3 has 13 amino acids. As DNA, the CDR3 is TGTGCCAGCTCACTGGGACAGAACAATGAGCAGTTCTTC. This gives the protein CASSLGQNNEQFF.

A note on this clone: Other DNA sequences in the sample encode the same CDR3. This chain joins TRBV6-6 and TRBJ2-3; D remains ambiguous. Germline V gene lookup returns CDR1 MNHNY and CDR2 SVGAGI (reference sequence). The CDR3 is 12 residues long. Trimming took 5 bases from V and 3 from J, leaving 6 bases between them. CDR3 sequence reads: CASSQGTDTQYF. CDR3 nucleotide sequence: TGTGCCAGCAGTCAAGGTACAGATACGCAGTATTTT.

The genes are TRBV7-2 and TRBJ1-2, with 9 bases lining up with TRBD1. The CDR3 spans 14 residues. CDR1 is SGHTA and CDR2 is FQGNSA in the germline V gene. V lost 3 bases, J lost 8 bases, and 7 bases stayed unmatched. The CDR3 nucleotides read TGTGCCAGCAGCTTCGACGGGACAGGGTACGGCTACACCTTC. This gives the protein CASSFDGTGYGYTF.

The rearrangement links TRBV5-4 to TRBJ2-3, with TRBD1 matching over 7 bases. V lost 3 bases, J lost 3 bases, and 7 bases stayed unmatched. There are 15 residues in the CDR3. Germline lookup yields CDR1 SGHNT and CDR2 YYREEE (reference sequence). The CDR3 loop is CASSSYIQGTDTQYF. CDR3 sequence (DNA): TGTGCCAGCAGCTCGTACATACAGGGGACAGATACGCAGTATTTT.

This clone showed up just a few times. CDR3 bases: TGTGCCAGCAGCGCCCCGGGACGGGGAAGCACAGATACGCAGTATTTT. Its translation: CASSAPGRGSTDTQYF. The V gene is TRBV7-9, the J gene TRBJ2-3; the D call may be TRBD1 or TRBD2 (5 bases each). CDR3 length: 16 residues. V was cut by 5 bases and J by 0 bases, with 15 bases left in between. Looked up from germline, CDR1 is SEHNR and CDR2 is FQNEAQ (reference sequence).

This clone showed up just a few times. The rearrangement links TRBV30 to TRBJ1-5; TRBD1 might be the D (6 bases). CDR3 size: 14 residues. CDR1 and CDR2 (germline): GTSNPN, SVGIG (reference sequence). V dropped 6 bases and J dropped 4 bases, with 16 bases sitting between them. The DNA of the CDR3 is TGTGCCTGTCGGGACGGACAGTTTAATCAGCCCCAGCATTTT. Amino acids: CACRDGQFNQPQHF.

The rearrangement uses TRBV4-3 and TRBJ2-3, with D maybe TRBD2 (5 bases). Germline lookup yields CDR1 LGHNA and CDR2 YSLEER. V lost 4 bases, J lost 0 bases, and 8 bases lay in between. The CDR3 runs to 14 residues. CDR3 in DNA: TGCGCCAGCAGCCCTCGGACTAGCACAGATACGCAGTATTTT. Its translation is CASSPRTSTDTQYF.

This chain joins TRBV19 and TRBJ2-1, with 7 bases fitting TRBD1. V lost 0 bases to trimming and J lost 1 base; unmatched junction nucleotides: 3. The CDR3 extends over 16 amino acids. Germline V gene data show CDR1 as LNHDA and CDR2 as SQIVND (reference sequence). CDR3 amino acids: CASSIEGQLSYNEQFF. The CDR3 bases are TGTGCCAGTAGTATAGAGGGACAGCTATCCTACAATGAGCAGTTCTTC.

The chain employs TRBV30 and TRBJ1-6, with a possible D match to TRBD1 (6 bases). In germline, CDR1 is GTSNPN, CDR2 SVGIG (reference sequence). Trimming left V 2 bases short and J 10 bases short, with 15 bases between. The CDR3 totals 14 residues. CDR3 DNA sequence: TGTGCCTGGAGTCAAAGGGGAGGGGGGTCACCCCTCCACTTT. Protein sequence: CAWSQRGGGSPLHF.

The J gene is TRBJ1-5, the V gene TRBV7-2, with D possibly TRBD1 on 5 matching bases. Germline V gene sequence: CDR1 SGHTA, CDR2 FQGNSA. Trimming pared 5 bases from V and 5 bases from J, leaving 13 bases between. The CDR3 is 14 amino acids. The CDR3 DNA is TGTGCCAGCAGCCCGGGAGGGGTACATCAGCCCCAGCATTTT. Amino acid sequence: CASSPGGVHQPQHF.

In its sample, this clone was seen a few times. J is TRBJ1-1 and V is TRBV27; D gene ambiguous. V was trimmed by 2 bases and J by 2 bases, leaving 9 bases between them. The CDR3 loop spans 14 amino acids. Germline CDR1 reads MNHEY; CDR2 reads SMNVEV (reference sequence). Here the CDR3 DNA reads TGTGCCAGCAGTTTACTTGGAGTTAACACTGAAGCTTTCTTT. Its protein product is CASSLLGVNTEAFF.

V and J are TRBV30 and TRBJ2-7; TRBD1 agrees at 8 bases. The junction had 12 bases not matched to a gene; V was cut back by 3 bases and J by 5 bases. The CDR3 has 15 residues. Germline V gene data show CDR1 as GTSNPN and CDR2 as SVGIG (reference sequence). The CDR3, as DNA: TGTGCCTGGAGGGGAGGAGGACAGGGTGTGCACGAGCAGTACTTC. Translating it yields CAWRGGGQGVHEQYF.

V gene TRBV18 combines with J gene TRBJ2-7; the D is unclear. Germline V gene lookup returns CDR1 KGHSH and CDR2 LQKENI. This CDR3 has 14 amino acids. V lost 3 bases and J lost 0, with 9 bases in between. The CDR3, as DNA: TGTGCCAGCTCACCCTCGTCAGGCTCCTACGAGCAGTACTTC. Translated: CASSPSSGSYEQYF.

The gene calls are TRBV7-9 and TRBJ1-1; 8 bases agree with TRBD1. The trim removed 10 bases at V and 5 bases at J, leaving 6 bases unmatched. Germline V gene data show CDR1 as SEHNR and CDR2 as FQNEAQ (reference sequence). The CDR3 contains 12 residues. CDR3 residues: CAIRTGRTEAFF. For the CDR3, the DNA is TGTGCCATCAGGACAGGGAGGACTGAAGCTTTCTTT.

This clone turned up a few times. CDR3 protein: CASSLSYEAFF. The DNA of the CDR3 is TGTGCCAGCAGCTTGAGTTATGAAGCTTTCTTT. This sequence joins TRBV7-2 and TRBJ1-1; D unclear. Between the trimmed V and J ends, which lost 3 bases and 7 bases, there was a span of 6 bases. The length of the CDR3 is 11 residues. Germline-derived CDR1 and CDR2 are SGHTA and FQGNSA.

The chain has TRBV5-1 and TRBJ1-2; the match to TRBD1 covers 7 bases. With V trimmed by 4 bases and J by 2 bases, 5 bases remained unmatched. The CDR3 is made up of 14 amino acids. From germline, CDR1 is SGHRS and CDR2 YFSETQ. This CDR3 reads CASSPSTGNYGYTF. The CDR3 nucleotides read TGCGCCAGCAGCCCCTCGACAGGGAACTATGGCTACACCTTC.

This chain connects TRBV7-9 to TRBJ2-1; 7 nucleotides line up with TRBD2. With V trimmed by 5 bases and J by 3 bases, 10 bases remained unmatched. The CDR3 spans 16 residues. Germline V CDR1 and CDR2: SEHNR, FQNEAQ (reference sequence). The CDR3 sequence: CASSPPIREGYNEQFF. CDR3 DNA: TGTGCCAGCAGCCCCCCTATAAGGGAGGGCTACAATGAGCAGTTCTTC.

The chain combines TRBV6-5 with TRBJ1-1; D is ambiguous. V was trimmed by 4 bases and J by 5 bases, leaving 11 bases between them. The CDR3 consists of 13 residues. Germline CDR1 and CDR2: MNHEY and SVGAGI. Here the CDR3 reads CASSSRHSTEAFF. CDR3 DNA: TGTGCCAGCAGTTCACGTCATAGTACTGAAGCTTTCTTT.

The chain has TRBV5-6 and TRBJ2-3; a possible D gene is TRBD2 (6 bases). Germline lookup yields CDR1 SGHDT and CDR2 YYEEEE. V was shortened by 2 bases and J by 6 bases, with 10 bases between the two germline ends. The CDR3 runs 13 residues. CDR3 region: CASSFPGVDTQYF. The DNA for the CDR3 is TGTGCCAGCAGCTTTCCGGGAGTGGATACGCAGTATTTT.